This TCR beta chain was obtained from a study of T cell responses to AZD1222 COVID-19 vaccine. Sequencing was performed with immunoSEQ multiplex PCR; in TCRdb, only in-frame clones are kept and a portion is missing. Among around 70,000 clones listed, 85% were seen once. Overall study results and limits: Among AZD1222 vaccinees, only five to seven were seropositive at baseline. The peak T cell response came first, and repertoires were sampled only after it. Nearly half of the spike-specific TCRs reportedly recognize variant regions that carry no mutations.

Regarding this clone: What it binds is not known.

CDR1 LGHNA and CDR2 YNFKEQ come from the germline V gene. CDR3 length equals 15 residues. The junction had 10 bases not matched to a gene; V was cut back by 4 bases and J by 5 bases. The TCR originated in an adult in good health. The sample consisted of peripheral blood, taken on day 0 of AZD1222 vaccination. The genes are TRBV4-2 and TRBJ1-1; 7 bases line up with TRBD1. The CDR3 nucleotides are TGTGCCAGCAGCCCGTACTACAGGGGAGAGACTGAAGCTTTCTTT. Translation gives CASSPYYRGETEAFF.